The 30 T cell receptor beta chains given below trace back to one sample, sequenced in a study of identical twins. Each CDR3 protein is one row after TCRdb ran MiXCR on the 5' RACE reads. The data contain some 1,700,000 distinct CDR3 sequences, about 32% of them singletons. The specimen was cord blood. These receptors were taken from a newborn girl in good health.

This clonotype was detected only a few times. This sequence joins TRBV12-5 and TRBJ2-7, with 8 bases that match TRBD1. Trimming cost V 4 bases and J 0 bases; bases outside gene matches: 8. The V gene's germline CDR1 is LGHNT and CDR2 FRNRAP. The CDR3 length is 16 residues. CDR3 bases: TGTGCTAGTGGTTCGCCCAGGACAGGGATCTCCTACGAGCAGTACTTC. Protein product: CASGSPRTGISYEQYF.

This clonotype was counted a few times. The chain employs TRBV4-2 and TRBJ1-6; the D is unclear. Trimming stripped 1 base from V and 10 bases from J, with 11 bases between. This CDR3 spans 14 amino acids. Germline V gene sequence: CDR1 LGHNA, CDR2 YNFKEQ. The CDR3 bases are TGTGCCAGCAGCCAAGCTAGAGGCAGGTCACCCCTCCACTTT. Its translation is CASSQARGRSPLHF.

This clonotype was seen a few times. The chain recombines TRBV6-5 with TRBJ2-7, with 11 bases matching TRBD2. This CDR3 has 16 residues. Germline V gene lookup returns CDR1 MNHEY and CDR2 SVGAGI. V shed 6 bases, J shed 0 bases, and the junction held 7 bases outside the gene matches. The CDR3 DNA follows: TGTGCCAGCAGGAGGACTAGCGGGCGAAGCTCCTACGAGCAGTACTTC. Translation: CASRRTSGRSSYEQYF.

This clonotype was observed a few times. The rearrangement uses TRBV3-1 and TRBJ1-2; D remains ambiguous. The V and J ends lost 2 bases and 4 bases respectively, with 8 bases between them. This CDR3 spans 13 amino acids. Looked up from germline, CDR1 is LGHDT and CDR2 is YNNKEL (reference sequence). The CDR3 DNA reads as TGTGCCAGCAGCCAAACAGCGCTCTATGGCTACACCTTC. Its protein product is CASSQTALYGYTF.

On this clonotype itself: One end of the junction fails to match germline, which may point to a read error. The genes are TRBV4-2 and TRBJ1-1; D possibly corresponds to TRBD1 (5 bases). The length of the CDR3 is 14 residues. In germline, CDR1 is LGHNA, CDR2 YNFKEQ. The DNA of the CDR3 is TGTGCCAGCAGCCGCCCGGGACCGCGGATTTTACCTCTCTTT. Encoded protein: CASSRPGPRILPLF.

CDR3 loop: CASSGWTGLYGYTF. CDR3 DNA: TGTGCCAGCAGTGGATGGACAGGACTATATGGCTACACCTTC. The chain combines TRBV27 with TRBJ1-2; 7 bases agree with TRBD1. The CDR3 spans 14 residues. The V and J ends lost 5 bases and 5 bases, in that order; junction bases with no gene match: 8. Looked up from germline, CDR1 is MNHEY and CDR2 is SMNVEV (reference sequence).

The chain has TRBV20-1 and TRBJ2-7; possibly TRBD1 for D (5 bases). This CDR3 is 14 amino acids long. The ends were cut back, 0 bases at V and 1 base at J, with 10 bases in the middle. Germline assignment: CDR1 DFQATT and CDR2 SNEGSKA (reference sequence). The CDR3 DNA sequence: TGCAGTGCTAGAGATATGACAGAATCCTACGAGCAGTACTTC. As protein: CSARDMTESYEQYF.

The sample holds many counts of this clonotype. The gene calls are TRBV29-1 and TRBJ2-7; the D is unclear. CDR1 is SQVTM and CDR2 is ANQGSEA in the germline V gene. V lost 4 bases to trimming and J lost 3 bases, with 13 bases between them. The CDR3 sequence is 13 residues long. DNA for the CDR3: TGCAGCGTTGGATTAGTTCCAGGCTACGAGCAGTACTTC. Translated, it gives CSVGLVPGYEQYF.

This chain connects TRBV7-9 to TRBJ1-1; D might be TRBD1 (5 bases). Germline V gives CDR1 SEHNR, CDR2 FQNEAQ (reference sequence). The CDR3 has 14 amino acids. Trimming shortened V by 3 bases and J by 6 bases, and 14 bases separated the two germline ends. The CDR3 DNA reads TGTGCCAGCAGCTTGGGCTCCTGGGGCTCTGAAGCTTTCTTT. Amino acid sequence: CASSLGSWGSEAFF. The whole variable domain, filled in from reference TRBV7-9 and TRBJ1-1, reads DTGVSQNPRHKITKRGQNVTFRCDPISEHNRLYWYRQTLGQGPEFLTYFQNEAQLEKSRLLSDRFSAERPKGSFSTLEIQRTEQGDSAMYLCASSLGSWGSEAFFGQGTRLTVV.

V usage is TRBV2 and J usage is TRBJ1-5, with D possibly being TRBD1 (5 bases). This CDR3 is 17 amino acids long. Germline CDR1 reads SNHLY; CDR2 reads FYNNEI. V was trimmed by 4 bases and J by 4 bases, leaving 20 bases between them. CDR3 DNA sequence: TGTGCCAGCAGTGGAGCGCTTCCAGGGTGGGGAAATCAGCCCCAGCATTTT. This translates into CASSGALPGWGNQPQHF.

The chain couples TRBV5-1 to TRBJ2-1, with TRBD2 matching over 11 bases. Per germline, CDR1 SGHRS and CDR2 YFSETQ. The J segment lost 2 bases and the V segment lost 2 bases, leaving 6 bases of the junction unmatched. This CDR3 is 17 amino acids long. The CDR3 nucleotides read TGCGCCAGCAGCTTTGGCCATAGCGGGGGGGCCTACAATGAGCAGTTCTTC. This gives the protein CASSFGHSGGAYNEQFF.

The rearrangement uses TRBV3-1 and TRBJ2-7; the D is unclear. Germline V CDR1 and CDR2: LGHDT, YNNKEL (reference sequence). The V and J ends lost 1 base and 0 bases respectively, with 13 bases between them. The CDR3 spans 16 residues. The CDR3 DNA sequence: TGTGCCAGCAGCCAAGGGCGCCAGGCCATCTCCTACGAGCAGTACTTC. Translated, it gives CASSQGRQAISYEQYF.

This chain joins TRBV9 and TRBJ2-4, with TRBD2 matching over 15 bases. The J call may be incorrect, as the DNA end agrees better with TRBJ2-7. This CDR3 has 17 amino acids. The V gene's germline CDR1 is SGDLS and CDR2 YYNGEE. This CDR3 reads CASSEGLAGGRVYEQYF. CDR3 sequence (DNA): TGTGCCAGCAGCGAGGGACTAGCGGGAGGCCGCGTTTACGAGCAGTACTTC.

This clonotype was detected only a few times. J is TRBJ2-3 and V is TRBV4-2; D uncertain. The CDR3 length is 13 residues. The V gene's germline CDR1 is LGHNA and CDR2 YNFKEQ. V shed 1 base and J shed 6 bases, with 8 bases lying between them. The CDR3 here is CASSQGTLDTQYF. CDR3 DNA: TGTGCCAGCAGCCAAGGGACCCTGGATACGCAGTATTTT.

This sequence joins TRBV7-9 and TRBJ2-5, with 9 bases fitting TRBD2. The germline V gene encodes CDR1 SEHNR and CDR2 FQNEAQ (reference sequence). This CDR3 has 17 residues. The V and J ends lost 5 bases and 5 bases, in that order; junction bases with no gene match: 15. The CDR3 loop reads CASSAGSSGRRGETQYF. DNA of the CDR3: TGTGCCAGCAGCGCAGGGAGTAGCGGGAGAAGAGGCGAGACCCAGTACTTC. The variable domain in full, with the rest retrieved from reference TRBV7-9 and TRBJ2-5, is DTGVSQNPRHKITKRGQNVTFRCDPISEHNRLYWYRQTLGQGPEFLTYFQNEAQLEKSRLLSDRFSAERPKGSFSTLEIQRTEQGDSAMYLCASSAGSSGRRGETQYFGPGTRLLVL.

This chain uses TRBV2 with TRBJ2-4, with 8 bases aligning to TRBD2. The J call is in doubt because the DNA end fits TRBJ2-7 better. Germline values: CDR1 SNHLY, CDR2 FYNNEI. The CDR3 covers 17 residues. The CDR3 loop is CASSVTAGGPNVYEQYF. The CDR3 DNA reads TGTGCCAGCAGTGTTACTGCGGGAGGCCCCAACGTTTACGAGCAGTACTTC.

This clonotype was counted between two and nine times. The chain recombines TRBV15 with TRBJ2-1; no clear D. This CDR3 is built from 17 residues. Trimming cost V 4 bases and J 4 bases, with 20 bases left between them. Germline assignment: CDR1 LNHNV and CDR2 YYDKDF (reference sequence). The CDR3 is CATSKESRLTIYNEQFF. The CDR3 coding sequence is TGTGCCACCAGCAAAGAGAGTAGGCTTACCATATACAATGAGCAGTTCTTC.

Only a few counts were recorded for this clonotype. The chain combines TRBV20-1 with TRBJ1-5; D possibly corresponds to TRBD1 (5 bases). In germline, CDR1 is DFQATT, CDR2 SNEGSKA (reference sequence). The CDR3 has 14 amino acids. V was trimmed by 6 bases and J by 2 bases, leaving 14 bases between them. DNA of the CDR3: TGCAGTGCGGGGGTGGGAAAGCGCAATCAGCCCCAGCATTTT. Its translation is CSAGVGKRNQPQHF.

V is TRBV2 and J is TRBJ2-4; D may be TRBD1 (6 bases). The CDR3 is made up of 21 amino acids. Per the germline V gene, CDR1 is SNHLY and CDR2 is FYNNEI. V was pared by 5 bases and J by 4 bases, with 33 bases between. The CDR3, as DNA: TGTGCCAGCAGTTCCAGAATCGACAGGAGCCAAGGGTATATGTTGAAAAACATTCAGTACTTC. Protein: CASSSRIDRSQGYMLKNIQYF.

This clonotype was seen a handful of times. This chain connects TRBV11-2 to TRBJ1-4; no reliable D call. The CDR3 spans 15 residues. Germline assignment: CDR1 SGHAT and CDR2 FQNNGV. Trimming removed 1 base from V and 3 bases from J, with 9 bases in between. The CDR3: CASSLGSGANEKLFF. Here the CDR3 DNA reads TGTGCCAGCAGCTTAGGGTCGGGTGCTAATGAAAAACTGTTTTTT.

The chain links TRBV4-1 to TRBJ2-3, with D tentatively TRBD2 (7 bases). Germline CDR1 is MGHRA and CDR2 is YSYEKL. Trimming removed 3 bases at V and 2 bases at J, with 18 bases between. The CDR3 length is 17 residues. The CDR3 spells CASSHARSGTSTDTQYF. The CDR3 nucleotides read TGCGCCAGCAGCCACGCGAGAAGCGGGACATCCACAGATACGCAGTATTTT.

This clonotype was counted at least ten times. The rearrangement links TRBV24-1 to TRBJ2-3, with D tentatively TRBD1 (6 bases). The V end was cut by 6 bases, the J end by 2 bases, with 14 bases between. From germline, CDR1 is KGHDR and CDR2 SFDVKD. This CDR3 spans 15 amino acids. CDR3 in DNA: TGTGCCACCAGTAGGGCGACAGGCTTCACAGATACGCAGTATTTT. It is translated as CATSRATGFTDTQYF.

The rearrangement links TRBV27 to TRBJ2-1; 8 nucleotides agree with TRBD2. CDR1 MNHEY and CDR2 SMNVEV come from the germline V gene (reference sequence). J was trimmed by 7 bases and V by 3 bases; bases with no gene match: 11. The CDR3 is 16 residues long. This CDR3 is CASSFGLAGFGNEQFF. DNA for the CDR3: TGTGCCAGCAGTTTCGGGTTAGCGGGATTTGGTAATGAGCAGTTCTTC.

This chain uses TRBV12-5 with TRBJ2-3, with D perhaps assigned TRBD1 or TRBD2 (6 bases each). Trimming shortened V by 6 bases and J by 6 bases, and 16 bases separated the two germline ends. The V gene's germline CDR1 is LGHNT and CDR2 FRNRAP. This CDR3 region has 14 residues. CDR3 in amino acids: CASGSRQAGDTQYF. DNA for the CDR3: TGTGCTAGTGGCTCCCGACAGGCGGGGGATACGCAGTATTTT.

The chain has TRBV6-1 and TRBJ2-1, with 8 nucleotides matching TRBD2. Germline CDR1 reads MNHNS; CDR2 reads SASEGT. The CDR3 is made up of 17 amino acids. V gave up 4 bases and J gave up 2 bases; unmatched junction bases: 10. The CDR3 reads CASSGGFGGGPYNEQFF. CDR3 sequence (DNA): TGTGCCAGCAGTGGGGGGTTTGGCGGGGGGCCCTACAATGAGCAGTTCTTC.

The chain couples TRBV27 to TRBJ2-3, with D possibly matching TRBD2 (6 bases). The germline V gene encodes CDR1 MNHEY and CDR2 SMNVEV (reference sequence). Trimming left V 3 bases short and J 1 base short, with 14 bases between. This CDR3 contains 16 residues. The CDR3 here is CASSFALGGGTDTQYF. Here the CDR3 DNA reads TGTGCCAGCAGTTTTGCCCTAGGAGGGGGCACAGATACGCAGTATTTT.

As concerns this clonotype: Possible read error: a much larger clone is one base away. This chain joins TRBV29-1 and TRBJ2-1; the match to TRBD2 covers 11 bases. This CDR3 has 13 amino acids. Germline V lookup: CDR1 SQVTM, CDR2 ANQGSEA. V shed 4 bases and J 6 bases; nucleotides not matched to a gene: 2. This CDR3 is CSVGTSGRNEQFF. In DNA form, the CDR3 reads TGCAGCGTTGGGACTAGCGGGCGCAATGAGCAGTTCTTC.

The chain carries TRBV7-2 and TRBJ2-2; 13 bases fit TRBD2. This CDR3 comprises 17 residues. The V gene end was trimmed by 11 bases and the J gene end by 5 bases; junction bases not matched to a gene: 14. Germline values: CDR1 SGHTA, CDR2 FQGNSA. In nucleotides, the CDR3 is TGTGCCTGCAAACTAGCGGGAGGGCCTGCGGTTACCGGGGAGCTGTTTTTT. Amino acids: CACKLAGGPAVTGELFF.

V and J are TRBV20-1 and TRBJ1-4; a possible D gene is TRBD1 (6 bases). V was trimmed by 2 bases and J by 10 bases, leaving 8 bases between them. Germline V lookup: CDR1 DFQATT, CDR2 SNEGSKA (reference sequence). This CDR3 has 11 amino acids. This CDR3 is CSARQGIKLFF. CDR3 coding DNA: TGCAGTGCTAGACAGGGGATAAAACTGTTTTTT.

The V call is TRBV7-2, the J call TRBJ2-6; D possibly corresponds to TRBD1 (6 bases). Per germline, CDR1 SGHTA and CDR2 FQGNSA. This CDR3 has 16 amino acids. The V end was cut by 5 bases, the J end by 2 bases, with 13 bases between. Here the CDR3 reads CASSRPRGAGANVLTF. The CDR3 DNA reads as TGTGCCAGCAGCCGCCCCAGGGGAGCTGGGGCCAACGTCCTGACTTTC.